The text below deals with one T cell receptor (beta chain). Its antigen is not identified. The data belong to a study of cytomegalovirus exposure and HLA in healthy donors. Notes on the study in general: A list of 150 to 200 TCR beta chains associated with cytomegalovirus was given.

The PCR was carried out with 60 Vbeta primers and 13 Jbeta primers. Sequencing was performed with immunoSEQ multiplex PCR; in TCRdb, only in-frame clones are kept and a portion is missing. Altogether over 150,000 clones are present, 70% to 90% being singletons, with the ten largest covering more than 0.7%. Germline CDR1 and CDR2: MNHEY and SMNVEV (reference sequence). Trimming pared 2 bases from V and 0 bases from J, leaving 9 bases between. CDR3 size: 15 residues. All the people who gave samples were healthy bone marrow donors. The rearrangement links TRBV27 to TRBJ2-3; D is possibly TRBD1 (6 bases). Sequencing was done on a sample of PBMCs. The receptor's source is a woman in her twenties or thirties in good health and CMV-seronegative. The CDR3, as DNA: TGTGCCAGCAGTTTACAGGGGCAGAGCACAGATACGCAGTATTTT. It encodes CASSLQGQSTDTQYF.